The T cell receptor (beta chain) under discussion was sequenced for a study of cytotoxic CD8 clonotypes in ibrutinib-treated CLL. This clone was seen at least ten times. Antigen unknown. V was pared by 3 bases and J by 1 base, with 12 bases between. The CDR3 contains 15 residues. The germline gives CDR1 SGHNT, CDR2 YYREEE (reference sequence). Study-wide results and limits: Against age-matched healthy donors, baseline clonality ran higher and tracked circulating CD8+ T-cell counts.

Repertoires were generated with immunoSEQ multiplex PCR, while TCRdb's copy carries only in-frame clones and drops some. This table has 60,000 to 95,000 clones, approximately 87% appearing once. This clonotype was obtained from a human donor with chronic lymphocytic leukemia. This material consisted of PBMCs, taken after 24 months of ibrutinib treatment. V gene TRBV5-4 combines with J gene TRBJ2-3; weak D call: TRBD1 (6 bases). Here the CDR3 reads CASSSTGYGTDTQYF. In DNA, the CDR3 is TGTGCCAGCAGCTCCACAGGGTACGGCACAGATACGCAGTATTTT. Filled out from reference TRBV5-4 and TRBJ2-3, the complete variable domain reads ETGVTQSPTHLIKTRGQQVTLRCSSQSGHNTVSWYQQALGQGPQFIFQYYREEENGRGNFPPRFSGLQFPNYSSELNVNALELDDSALYLCASSSTGYGTDTQYFGPGTRLTVL.